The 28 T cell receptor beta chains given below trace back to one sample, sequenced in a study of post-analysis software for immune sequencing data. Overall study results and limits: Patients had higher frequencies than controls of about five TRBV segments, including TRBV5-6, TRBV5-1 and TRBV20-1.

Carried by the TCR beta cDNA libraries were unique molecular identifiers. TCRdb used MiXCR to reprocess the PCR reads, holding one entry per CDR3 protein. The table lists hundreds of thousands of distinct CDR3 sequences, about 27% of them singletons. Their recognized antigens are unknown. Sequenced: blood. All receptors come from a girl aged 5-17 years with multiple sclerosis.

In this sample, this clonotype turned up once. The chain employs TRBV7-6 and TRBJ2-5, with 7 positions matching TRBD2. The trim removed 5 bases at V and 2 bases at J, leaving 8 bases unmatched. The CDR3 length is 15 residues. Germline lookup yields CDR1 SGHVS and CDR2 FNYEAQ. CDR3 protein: CASSDRGGPQETQYF. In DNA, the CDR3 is TGTGCCAGCAGCGACCGCGGGGGACCACAAGAGACCCAGTACTTC.

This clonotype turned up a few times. The DNA for the CDR3 is TGCGCCAGCAGCTTGGTAGGGGGCGGAAACATTCAGTACTTC. It specifies CASSLVGGGNIQYF. V and J are TRBV5-1 and TRBJ2-4; 7 nucleotides align to TRBD1. V dropped 0 bases and J dropped 6; count of bases not matched to a gene: 3. Per the germline V gene, CDR1 is SGHRS and CDR2 is YFSETQ. The CDR3 extends over 14 amino acids.

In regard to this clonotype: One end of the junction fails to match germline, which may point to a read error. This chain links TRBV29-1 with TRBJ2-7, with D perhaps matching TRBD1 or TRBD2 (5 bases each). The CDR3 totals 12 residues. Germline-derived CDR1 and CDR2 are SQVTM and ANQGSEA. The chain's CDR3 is CSAEVGPYEQYF. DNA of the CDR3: TGCAGCGCTGAAGTGGGACCATACGAGCAGTACTTC.

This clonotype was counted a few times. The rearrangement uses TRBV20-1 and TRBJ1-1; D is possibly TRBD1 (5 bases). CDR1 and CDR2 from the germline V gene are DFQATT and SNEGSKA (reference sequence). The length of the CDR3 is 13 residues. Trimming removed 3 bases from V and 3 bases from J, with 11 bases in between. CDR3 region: CSASPVTDTEAFF. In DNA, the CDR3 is TGCAGTGCTAGCCCAGTGACAGACACTGAAGCTTTCTTT.

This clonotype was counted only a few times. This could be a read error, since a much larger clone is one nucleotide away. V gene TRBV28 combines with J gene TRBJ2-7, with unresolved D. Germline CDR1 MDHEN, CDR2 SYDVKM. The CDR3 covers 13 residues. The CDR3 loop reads CASSLGSSYERYF. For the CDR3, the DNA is TGTGCCAGCAGTTTGGGCAGCTCCTACGAGCGGTACTTC.

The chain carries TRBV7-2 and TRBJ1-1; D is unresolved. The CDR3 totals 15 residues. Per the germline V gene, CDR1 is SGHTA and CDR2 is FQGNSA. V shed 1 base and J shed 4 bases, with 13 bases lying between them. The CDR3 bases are TGTGCCAGCAGCTTAGGACCGATCGGCGGCACTGAAGCTTTCTTT. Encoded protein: CASSLGPIGGTEAFF.

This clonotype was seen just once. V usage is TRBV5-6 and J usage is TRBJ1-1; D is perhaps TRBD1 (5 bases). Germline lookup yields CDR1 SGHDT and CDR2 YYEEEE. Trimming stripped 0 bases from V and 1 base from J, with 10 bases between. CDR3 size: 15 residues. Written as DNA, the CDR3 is TGTGCCAGCAGCTTGGACCCAGGGAGGAACACTGAAGCTTTCTTT. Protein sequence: CASSLDPGRNTEAFF.

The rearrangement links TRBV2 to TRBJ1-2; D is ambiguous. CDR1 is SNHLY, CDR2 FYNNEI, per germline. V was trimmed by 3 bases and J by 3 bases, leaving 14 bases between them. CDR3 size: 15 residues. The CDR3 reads CASSEFATSDYGYTF. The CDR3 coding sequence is TGTGCCAGCAGTGAGTTCGCCACGTCGGACTATGGCTACACCTTC. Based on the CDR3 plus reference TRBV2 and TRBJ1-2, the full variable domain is EPEVTQTPSHQVTQMGQEVILRCVPISNHLYFYWYRQILGQKVEFLVSFYNNEISEKSEIFDDQFSVERPDGSNFTLKIRSTKLEDSAMYFCASSEFATSDYGYTFGSGTRLTVV.

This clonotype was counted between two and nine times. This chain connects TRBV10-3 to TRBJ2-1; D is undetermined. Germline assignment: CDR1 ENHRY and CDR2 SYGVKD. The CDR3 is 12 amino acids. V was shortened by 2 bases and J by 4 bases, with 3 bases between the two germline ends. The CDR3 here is CAISEEYNEQFF. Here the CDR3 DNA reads TGTGCCATCAGTGAGGAGTACAATGAGCAGTTCTTC.

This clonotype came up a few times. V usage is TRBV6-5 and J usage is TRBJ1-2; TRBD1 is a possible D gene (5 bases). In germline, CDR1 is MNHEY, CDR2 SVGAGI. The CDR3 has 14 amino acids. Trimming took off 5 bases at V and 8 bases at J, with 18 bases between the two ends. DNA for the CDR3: TGTGCCAGCAGTCCCTGGACGGCCTGGGGGGGCTACACCTTC. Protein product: CASSPWTAWGGYTF.

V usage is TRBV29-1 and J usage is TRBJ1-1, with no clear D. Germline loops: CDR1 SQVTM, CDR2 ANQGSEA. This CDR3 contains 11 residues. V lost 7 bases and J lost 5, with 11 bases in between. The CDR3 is CSAEGRTEAFF. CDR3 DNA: TGCAGCGCCGAAGGTCGGACTGAAGCTTTCTTT.

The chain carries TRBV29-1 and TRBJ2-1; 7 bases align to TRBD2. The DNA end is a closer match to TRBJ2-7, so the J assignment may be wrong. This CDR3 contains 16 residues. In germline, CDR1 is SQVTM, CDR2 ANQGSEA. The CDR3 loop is CSAQTVASGSYNEQYF. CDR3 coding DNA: TGCAGCGCCCAGACCGTGGCTAGCGGCTCCTACAATGAGCAGTACTTC.

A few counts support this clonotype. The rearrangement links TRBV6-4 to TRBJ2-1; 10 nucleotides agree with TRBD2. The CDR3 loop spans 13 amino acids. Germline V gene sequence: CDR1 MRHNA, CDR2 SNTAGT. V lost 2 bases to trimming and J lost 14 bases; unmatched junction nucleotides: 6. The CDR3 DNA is TGTGCCAGCAGTGACGGCCTAGCGGGAGAGGAGTTCTTC. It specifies CASSDGLAGEEFF.

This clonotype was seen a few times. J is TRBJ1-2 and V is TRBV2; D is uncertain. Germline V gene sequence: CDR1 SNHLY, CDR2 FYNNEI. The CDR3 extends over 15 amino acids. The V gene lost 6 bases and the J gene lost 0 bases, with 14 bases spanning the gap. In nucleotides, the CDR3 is TGTGCCAGCAGCCCCTCTCGAATCCCTAACTATGGCTACACCTTC. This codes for CASSPSRIPNYGYTF.

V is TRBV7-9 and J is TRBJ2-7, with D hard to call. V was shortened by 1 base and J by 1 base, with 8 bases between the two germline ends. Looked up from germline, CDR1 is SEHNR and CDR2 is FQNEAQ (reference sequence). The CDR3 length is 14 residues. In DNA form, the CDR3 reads TGTGCCAGCAGCTTAGGGCTCGGTTCCTACGAGCAGTACTTC. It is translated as CASSLGLGSYEQYF.

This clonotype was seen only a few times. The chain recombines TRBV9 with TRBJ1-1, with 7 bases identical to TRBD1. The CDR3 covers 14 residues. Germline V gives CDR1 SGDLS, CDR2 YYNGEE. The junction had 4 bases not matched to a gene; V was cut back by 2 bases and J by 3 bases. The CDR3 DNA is TGTGCCAGCAGCGTCAGGGGGTATCACACTGAAGCTTTCTTT. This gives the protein CASSVRGYHTEAFF.

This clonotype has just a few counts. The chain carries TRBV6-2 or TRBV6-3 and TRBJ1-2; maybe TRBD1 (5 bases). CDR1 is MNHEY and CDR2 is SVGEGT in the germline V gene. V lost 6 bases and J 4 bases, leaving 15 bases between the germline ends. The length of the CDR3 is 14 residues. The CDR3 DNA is TGTGCCAGCAGCAAACCGACAGAATTCTATGGCTACACCTTC. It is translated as CASSKPTEFYGYTF.

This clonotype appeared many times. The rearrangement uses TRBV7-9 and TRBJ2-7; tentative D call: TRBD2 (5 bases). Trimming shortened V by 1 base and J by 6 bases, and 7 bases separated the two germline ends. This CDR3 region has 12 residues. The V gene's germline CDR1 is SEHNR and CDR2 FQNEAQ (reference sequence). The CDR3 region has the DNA TGTGCCAGCAGCTTAGGGGAGCGCGAGCAGTACTTC. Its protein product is CASSLGEREQYF.

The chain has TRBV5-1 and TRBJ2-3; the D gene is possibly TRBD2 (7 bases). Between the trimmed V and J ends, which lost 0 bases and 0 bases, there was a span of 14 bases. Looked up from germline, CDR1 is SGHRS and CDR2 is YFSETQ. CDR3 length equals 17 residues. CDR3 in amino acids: CASSLGAGAPSTDTQYF. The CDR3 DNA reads TGCGCCAGCAGCTTGGGGGCGGGGGCCCCTAGCACAGATACGCAGTATTTT.

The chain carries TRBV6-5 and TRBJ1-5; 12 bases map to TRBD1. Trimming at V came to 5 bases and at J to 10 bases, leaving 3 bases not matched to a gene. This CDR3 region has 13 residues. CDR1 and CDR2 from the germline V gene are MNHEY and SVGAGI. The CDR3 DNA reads TGTGCCAGCAGTCAGGGGACAGGGGGCCCCCAGCATTTT. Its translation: CASSQGTGGPQHF.

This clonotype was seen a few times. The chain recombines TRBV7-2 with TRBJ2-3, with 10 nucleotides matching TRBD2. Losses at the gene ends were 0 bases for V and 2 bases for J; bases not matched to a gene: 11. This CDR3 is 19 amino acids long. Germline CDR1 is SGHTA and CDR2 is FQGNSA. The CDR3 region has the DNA TGTGCCAGCAGCTTAGCCCCTAGCGGGAGCCTTCCTTCCACAGATACGCAGTATTTT. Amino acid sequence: CASSLAPSGSLPSTDTQYF.

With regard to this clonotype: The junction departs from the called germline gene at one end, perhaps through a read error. The CDR3 spells CTSSLSLGGNEQFF. In DNA form, the CDR3 reads TGTACCAGCAGTTTATCTCTCGGGGGGAATGAGCAGTTCTTC. The chain employs TRBV28 and TRBJ2-1; TRBD2 matches at 7 bases. Per the germline V gene, CDR1 is MDHEN and CDR2 is SYDVKM. The CDR3 spans 14 residues. The full variable domain, with the rest looked up from reference TRBV28 and TRBJ2-1, is DVKVTQSSRYLVKRTGEKVFLECVQDMDHENMFWYRQDPGLGLRLIYFSYDVKMKEKGDIPEGYSVSREKKERFSLILESASTNQTSMYLCTSSLSLGGNEQFFGPGTRLTVL.

The CDR3: CAISGSPGPHNEQFF. Written as DNA, the CDR3 is TGTGCCATCAGTGGGTCGCCGGGCCCCCACAATGAGCAGTTCTTC. The rearrangement uses TRBV10-3 and TRBJ2-1, with no clear D. This CDR3 region has 15 residues. The germline V and J ends were trimmed by 4 bases and 5 bases, with 15 bases remaining between them. Germline V gives CDR1 ENHRY, CDR2 SYGVKD.

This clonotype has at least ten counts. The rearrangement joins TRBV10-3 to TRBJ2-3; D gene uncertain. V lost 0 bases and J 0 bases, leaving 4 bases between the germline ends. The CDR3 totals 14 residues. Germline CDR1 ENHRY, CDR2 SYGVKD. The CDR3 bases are TGTGCCATCAGTGAGTCTGGTAGCACAGATACGCAGTATTTT. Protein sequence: CAISESGSTDTQYF.

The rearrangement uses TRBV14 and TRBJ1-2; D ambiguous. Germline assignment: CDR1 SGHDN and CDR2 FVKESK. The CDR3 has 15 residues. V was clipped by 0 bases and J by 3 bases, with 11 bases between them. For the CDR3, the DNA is TGTGCCAGCAGCCAAGATCTCAGGCCTCACTATGGCTACACCTTC. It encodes CASSQDLRPHYGYTF.

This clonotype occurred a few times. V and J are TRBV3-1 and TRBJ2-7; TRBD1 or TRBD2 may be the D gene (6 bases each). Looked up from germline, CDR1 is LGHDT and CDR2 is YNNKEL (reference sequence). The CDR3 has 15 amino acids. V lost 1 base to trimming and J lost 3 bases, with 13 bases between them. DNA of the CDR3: TGTGCCAGCAGCCAAGGGGGGGCCCCATTCTACGAGCAGTACTTC. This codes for CASSQGGAPFYEQYF.

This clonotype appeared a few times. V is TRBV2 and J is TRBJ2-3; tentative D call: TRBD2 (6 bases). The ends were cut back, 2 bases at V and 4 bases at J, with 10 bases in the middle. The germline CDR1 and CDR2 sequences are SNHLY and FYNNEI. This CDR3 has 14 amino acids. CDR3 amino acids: CASSELSGADTQYF. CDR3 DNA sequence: TGTGCCAGCAGTGAACTGTCGGGGGCAGATACGCAGTATTTT.

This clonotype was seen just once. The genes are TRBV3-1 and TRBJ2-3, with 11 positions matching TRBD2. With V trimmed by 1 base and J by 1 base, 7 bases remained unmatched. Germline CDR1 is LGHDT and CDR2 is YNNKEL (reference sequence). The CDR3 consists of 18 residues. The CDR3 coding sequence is TGTGCCAGCAGCCAAGGAACTAGCGGGAGTCTCGGCACAGATACGCAGTATTTT. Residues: CASSQGTSGSLGTDTQYF.